Listed below are T cell receptor beta chains from one sample, sequenced in a study of Graves' ophthalmopathy and Graves' hyperthyroidism. TCRdb ran MiXCR on the multiplex PCR reads and lists one entry per CDR3 protein. The repertoire includes 350,000 to 450,000 distinct CDR3 sequences, 18% of them detected once, and roughly 1.5% sits in the top ten. Sequenced sample: peripheral blood. The receptors here all came from a woman between 18 and 30 years old with Graves' ophthalmopathy. Each CDR3 is given with its conserved first and last residue. A D gene is named only where the DNA matches it firmly. Some rows have no size entry. The others give once, few or many, or a class for an expanded clone.

D	size	V	J	CDR3	DNA
TRBD1	many	TRBV9	TRBJ2-6	CASSATGGVSSGANVLTF	TGTGCCAGCAGCGCTACAGGGGGCGTAAGCTCTGGGGCCAACGTCCTGACTTTC
TRBD1	many	TRBV30	TRBJ1-4	CAWSRGDEKLFF	TGTGCCTGGAGCAGGGGGGATGAAAAACTGTTTTTT
.	many	TRBV12-3/TRBV12-4	TRBJ2-5	CASNLGRETQYF	TGTGCCAGCAACCTGGGACGCGAGACCCAGTACTTC
.	many	TRBV13	TRBJ1-3	CASSLGVPSSGNTIYF	TGTGCCAGCAGCTTAGGGGTCCCGTCCTCTGGAAACACCATATATTTT
TRBD2	.	TRBV20-1	TRBJ2-7	CSARVILAGSYEQYF	TGCAGTGCTAGAGTAATACTAGCGGGAAGCTACGAGCAGTACTTC
.	many	TRBV20-1	TRBJ1-5	CSARGGGNQPQHF	TGCAGTGCCCGCGGGGGGGGCAATCAGCCCCAGCATTTT
TRBD1	many	TRBV4-2	TRBJ2-7	CASSLFVGTGRLRESYEQYF	TGTGCCAGCAGCCTCTTTGTAGGGACAGGACGACTCCGCGAATCCTACGAGCAGTACTTC
TRBD1	many	TRBV9	TRBJ2-2	CASSVPPPGQGNTGELFF	TGTGCCAGCAGCGTACCCCCACCGGGACAGGGTAACACCGGGGAGCTGTTTTTT
.	many	TRBV29-1	TRBJ1-3	CSVEDSYSGNTIYF	TGCAGCGTTGAAGACAGTTACTCTGGAAACACCATATATTTT
TRBD1	many	TRBV11-2	TRBJ1-5	CASSLVGTGGYQPQHF	TGTGCCAGCAGCTTAGTAGGAACAGGGGGTTATCAGCCCCAGCATTTT